This TCR beta chain emerged from a study of blood T cell repertoires in COVID-19. For the study at large: Whether acute or convalescent, the COVID-19 samples came from the United States, Italy and Spain.

Source study methods: Nucleated cell number was recorded as an estimate derived from reference gene primer amplification. Sequenced by immunoSEQ multiplex PCR; TCRdb stores in-frame clones only, minus some. The D gene and trimming were derived from the DNA, and the V and J assignments and clone size from that table. Here the sample spans a few hundred thousand clones, 80% to 90% being singletons. CDR1 SGHTA and CDR2 FQGNSA come from the germline V gene. V was pared by 2 bases and J by 9 bases, with 14 bases between. The CDR3 has 15 residues. This clone was counted once. The TCR comes from an elderly woman with active or convalescent COVID-19. Sequenced material: peripheral blood. The chain joins TRBV7-2 to TRBJ1-6, with D maybe TRBD1 (5 bases). CDR3 nucleotides: TGTGCCAGCAGCTTAACGGGACTTTCACGTTCACCCCTCCACTTT. Its translation is CASSLTGLSRSPLHF.